Presented here are 4 T cell receptor beta chains from one specimen sequenced in a study of blood T cell repertoires in COVID-19. Libraries were prepared by immunoSEQ multiplex PCR; TCRdb keeps only in-frame clonotypes and omits some of them. Of about 430,000 clones in the sample, over 75% were seen once. Source material: PBMCs or T cells enriched from blood (not recorded which). These receptors all come from a woman under 30 who had been exposed to COVID-19.

J is TRBJ2-7 and V is TRBV10-1; tentative D call: TRBD2 (5 bases). CDR1 WNHNN and CDR2 SYGVQD come from the germline V gene (reference sequence). The CDR3 has 14 amino acids. V lost 0 bases to trimming and J lost 4 bases, with 10 bases between them. CDR3 region: CASSESGRDYEQYF. The DNA of the CDR3 is TGCGCCAGCAGTGAGTCGGGTCGGGATTACGAGCAGTACTTC.

This rearrangement joins TRBV4-3 to TRBJ1-2; 10 bases map to TRBD1. The CDR3 covers 17 residues. Trimming removed 0 bases from V and 6 bases from J; junction bases left unmatched: 10. Germline V CDR1 and CDR2: LGHNA, YSLEER. The CDR3, as DNA: TGCGCCAGCAGCCAAGAGGGTCGGACAGGGGGTTTGAATGGCTACACCTTC. This gives the protein CASSQEGRTGGLNGYTF.

The J gene is TRBJ2-1, the V gene TRBV11-2; D is unresolved. Trimming removed 5 bases from V and 2 bases from J, with 13 bases in between. The germline V gene has CDR1 SGHAT and CDR2 FQNNGV. This CDR3 contains 15 residues. CDR3 sequence: CASSTVGLTYNEQFF. The CDR3 DNA follows: TGTGCCAGCAGCACAGTAGGTCTCACCTACAATGAGCAGTTCTTC. The variable domain in full, with the rest retrieved from reference TRBV11-2 and TRBJ2-1, is EAGVAQSPRYKIIEKRQSVAFWCNPISGHATLYWYQQILGQGPKLLIQFQNNGVVDDSQLPKDRFSAERLKGVDSTLKIQPAKLEDSAVYLCASSTVGLTYNEQFFGPGTRLTVL.

The V and J genes are TRBV3-1 (or the pseudogene TRBV3-2) and TRBJ1-1; the match to TRBD1 covers 7 bases. Germline V lookup: CDR1 LGHDT, CDR2 YNNKEL (reference sequence). Trimming cost V 4 bases and J 5 bases; bases outside gene matches: 1. This CDR3 comprises 12 residues. The DNA for the CDR3 is TGTGCCAGCAGCCCGACAGGGACTGAAGCTTTCTTT. This codes for CASSPTGTEAFF.